Presented here are 28 T cell receptor beta chains from one specimen sequenced in a study of shared T cell receptors in the human thymus. The method was immunoSEQ multiplex PCR; TCRdb's version includes in-frame clones alone and lacks a portion of them. Of approximately 660,000 clones in the sample, roughly 88% are singletons; the top ten hold around 0.01%. These data also formed part of another study, on human thymus T cells.

What was sequenced was thymocytes. The receptor source for this set is a boy under two years old with a congenital heart defect.

This chain links TRBV5-1 with TRBJ1-4; 7 bases agree with TRBD1. V lost 4 bases and J lost 2; bases outside the gene matches: 8. CDR1 is SGHRS and CDR2 is YFSETQ in the germline V gene. The CDR3 is made up of 16 amino acids. DNA for the CDR3: TGCGCCAGCAGCCAGGGACAGCTCATGACTAATGAAAAACTGTTTTTT. This sequence encodes CASSQGQLMTNEKLFF.

The V and J genes are TRBV12-2 and TRBJ2-1; whether TRBD2, the table's D call, matches the DNA was not checked. TRBV12-2 has pseudogene status. The CDR3 totals 14 residues. CDR3 loop: CASRLCGRRNEQFF. The CDR3 coding sequence is TGTGCAAGTCGCTTATGCGGGAGAAGAAATGAGCAGTTCTTC.

The chain recombines TRBV6-6 with TRBJ2-7, with 7 bases matching TRBD1. Per the germline V gene, CDR1 is MNHNY and CDR2 is SVGAGI (reference sequence). This CDR3 is built from 14 residues. J was trimmed by 4 bases and V by 4 bases; bases with no gene match: 7. CDR3 coding DNA: TGTGCCAGCAGTTTTCCGGGACAGCTATACGAGCAGTACTTC. This translates into CASSFPGQLYEQYF.

Comments on this clone: Sequence at one end of the junction differs from germline and may be a read error. The chain combines TRBV5-1 with TRBJ2-7, with TRBD2 matching over 7 bases. The CDR3 extends over 16 amino acids. Germline V gene lookup returns CDR1 SGHRS and CDR2 YFSETQ. This CDR3 is CASSLARGEDSHEQYF. The CDR3 DNA follows: TGCGCCAGCAGCCTGGCCCGGGGGGAGGACTCCCACGAGCAGTACTTC.

The rearrangement links TRBV5-1 to TRBJ2-7, with TRBD2 as a possible D gene (6 bases). The CDR3 loop spans 16 amino acids. Trimming stripped 1 base from V and 0 bases from J, with 14 bases between. The germline CDR1 and CDR2 sequences are SGHRS and YFSETQ. The CDR3 region has the DNA TGCGCCAGCAGCTTGCTTCGGGACGGGAGCTCCTACGAGCAGTACTTC. Its translation is CASSLLRDGSSYEQYF.

The rearrangement links TRBV13 to TRBJ2-7, with 9 bases fitting TRBD2. The ends lost 3 bases at V and 6 bases at J; junction bases unmatched: 9. Germline V gene data show CDR1 as PRHDT and CDR2 as FYEKMQ (reference sequence). The CDR3 sequence is 15 residues long. The CDR3 DNA reads as TGTGCCAGCAGCTTCTTCCTAGCGGGGCGCGGCGAGCAGTACTTC. Translation gives CASSFFLAGRGEQYF.

The chain links TRBV6-6 to TRBJ2-1; 10 bases align to TRBD2. This CDR3 is built from 16 residues. Germline V gene lookup returns CDR1 MNHNY and CDR2 SVGAGI (reference sequence). The V and J ends lost 6 bases and 5 bases, in that order; junction bases with no gene match: 10. In DNA form, the CDR3 reads TGTGCCAGCAGGCCAACCGGGACTAGCGATAACAATGAGCAGTTCTTC. It yields the protein CASRPTGTSDNNEQFF.

Here the CDR3 DNA reads TGTGCCTGGAGTGAAGGGACTAGCGGGAGGAGGTACGAGCAGTACTTC. Protein product: CAWSEGTSGRRYEQYF. The chain carries TRBV30 and TRBJ2-7; 15 bases fit TRBD2. The CDR3 contains 16 residues. V shed 1 base and J 4 bases; nucleotides not matched to a gene: 5. CDR1 is GTSNPN and CDR2 is SVGIG in the germline V gene (reference sequence). Filled out from reference TRBV30 and TRBJ2-7, the complete variable domain reads SQTIHQWPATLVQPVGSPLSLECTVEGTSNPNLYWYRQAAGRGLQLLFYSVGIGQISSEVPQNLSASRPQDRQFILSSKKLLLSDSGFYLCAWSEGTSGRRYEQYFGPGTRLTVT.

The rearrangement links TRBV28 to TRBJ2-7, with D tentatively TRBD2 (6 bases). The CDR3 spans 15 residues. Per germline, CDR1 MDHEN and CDR2 SYDVKM. V dropped 3 bases and J dropped 0 bases, with 12 bases sitting between them. Here the CDR3 reads CASSFLAGSSYEQYF. For the CDR3, the DNA is TGTGCCAGCAGTTTCCTGGCGGGAAGCTCCTACGAGCAGTACTTC.

This chain connects TRBV5-5 to TRBJ2-7, with TRBD1 matching 9 bases. Unmatched junction bases numbered 10, after V lost 4 bases and J lost 2 bases. This CDR3 has 16 amino acids. Germline CDR1 SGHKS, CDR2 YYEKEE (reference sequence). The CDR3 sequence is CASSTCRDRATYEQYF. CDR3 in DNA: TGTGCCAGCAGCACATGCCGGGACAGGGCGACCTACGAGCAGTACTTC.

The DNA for the CDR3 is TGTGCCAGCAACTCTTACTATGGAGGGGGCCGGGAGACCCAGTACTTC. The encoded protein is CASNSYYGGGRETQYF. The chain has TRBV7-9 and TRBJ2-5; tentative D call: TRBD1 (7 bases). Germline V gives CDR1 SEHNR, CDR2 FQNEAQ (reference sequence). The ends were cut back, 7 bases at V and 5 bases at J, with 23 bases in the middle. The CDR3 length is 16 residues.

The gene calls are TRBV9 and TRBJ2-1, with TRBD2 identical over 11 bases. The CDR3 sequence is 16 residues long. Looked up from germline, CDR1 is SGDLS and CDR2 is YYNGEE. V was pared by 3 bases and J by 4 bases, with 6 bases of the junction left unmatched. CDR3 in amino acids: CASSDTSGRGYNEQFF. The CDR3 nucleotides read TGTGCCAGCAGCGATACTAGCGGGAGAGGTTACAATGAGCAGTTCTTC.

Only a few counts were recorded for this clone. The chain is built from TRBV2 and TRBJ1-3; 8 positions agree with TRBD1. Germline CDR1 SNHLY, CDR2 FYNNEI. V was pared by 6 bases and J by 0 bases, with 4 bases of the junction left unmatched. The CDR3 has 15 amino acids. The CDR3 bases are TGTGCCAGCAGGATGGACAGGGTCTCTGGAAACACCATATATTTT. Amino acids: CASRMDRVSGNTIYF. Supplemented by reference TRBV2 and TRBJ1-3, the full variable domain reads EPEVTQTPSHQVTQMGQEVILRCVPISNHLYFYWYRQILGQKVEFLVSFYNNEISEKSEIFDDQFSVERPDGSNFTLKIRSTKLEDSAMYFCASRMDRVSGNTIYFGEGSWLTVV.

The chain uses TRBV19 and TRBJ1-2; 7 bases match TRBD1. V shed 9 bases, J shed 3 bases, and the junction held 7 bases outside the gene matches. The CDR3 has 13 residues. CDR1 and CDR2 (germline): LNHDA, SQIVND (reference sequence). The CDR3 sequence is CASIQGGDYGYTF. DNA for the CDR3: TGTGCCAGCATCCAGGGGGGTGACTATGGCTACACCTTC. Combining the CDR3 with reference TRBV19 and TRBJ1-2 gives the whole variable domain DGGITQSPKYLFRKEGQNVTLSCEQNLNHDAMYWYRQDPGQGLRLIYYSQIVNDFQKGDIAEGYSVSREKKESFPLTVTSAQKNPTAFYLCASIQGGDYGYTFGSGTRLTVV.

The chain uses TRBV10-3 and TRBJ1-4; D possibly corresponds to TRBD1 (6 bases). CDR1 is ENHRY, CDR2 SYGVKD, per germline. The CDR3 is 13 amino acids. V was shortened by 4 bases and J by 7 bases, with 10 bases between the two germline ends. The CDR3 nucleotides read TGTGCCATCAGTGGGGACATATTTGAAAAACTGTTTTTT. Residues: CAISGDIFEKLFF.

The chain has TRBV2 and TRBJ2-7; TRBD1 aligns across 7 bases. This CDR3 comprises 14 residues. The V segment lost 5 bases and the J segment 6 bases; nucleotides outside the gene matches: 10. Germline-derived CDR1 and CDR2 are SNHLY and FYNNEI. DNA of the CDR3: TGTGCCAGCAGTTACAAGACAGGGCCCCCCGAGCAGTACTTC. Amino acids: CASSYKTGPPEQYF.

This clone has just one count. This sequence joins TRBV4-2 and TRBJ2-7; possibly TRBD2 for D (6 bases). With 4 bases removed from V and 3 bases from J, the gap between germline ends came to 10 bases. Germline V gene data show CDR1 as LGHNA and CDR2 as YNFKEQ. The CDR3 length is 13 residues. CDR3 protein: CASSPTEGYEQYF. The DNA of the CDR3 is TGTGCCAGCAGCCCTACGGAGGGCTACGAGCAGTACTTC.

The chain employs TRBV4-3 and TRBJ2-5, with a possible D match to TRBD2 (6 bases). The CDR3 length is 13 residues. CDR1 and CDR2 from the germline V gene are LGHNA and YSLEER. V was clipped by 4 bases and J by 4 bases, with 10 bases between them. The DNA for the CDR3 is TGCGCCAGCAGCCTTGGGGGGTCAGAGACCCAGTACTTC. As protein: CASSLGGSETQYF.

This chain joins TRBV21-1 and TRBJ1-2; the tabulated D call, TRBD1, remains unverified against the DNA. TRBV21-1 is flagged as a pseudogene. The CDR3 sequence is 12 residues long. The CDR3 DNA follows: TGTGCCAGCGGACAGGCAAACTATGGCTACACCTTC. This encodes CASGQANYGYTF.

The chain uses TRBV10-2 and TRBJ2-7, with 7 bases matching TRBD2. The CDR3 runs 14 residues. J gave up 5 bases and V 6 bases, and 10 bases lay outside the gene matches. Looked up from germline, CDR1 is WSHSY and CDR2 is SAAADI. DNA of the CDR3: TGCGCCAGCAGCGGGGGACTATTTCCCCACGAGCAGTACTTC. Translated: CASSGGLFPHEQYF.

The gene calls are TRBV7-6 and TRBJ2-7; tentatively, D is TRBD2 (6 bases). V lost 4 bases and J lost 0, with 22 bases in between. In germline, CDR1 is SGHVS, CDR2 FNYEAQ. The CDR3 covers 18 residues. Here the CDR3 DNA reads TGTGCCAGCAGCTCCATAGCCGACTCTAGCGCTATCTCCTACGAGCAGTACTTC. Protein: CASSSIADSSAISYEQYF.

The V call is TRBV14, the J call TRBJ2-7; TRBD2 matches at 8 bases. Germline V lookup: CDR1 SGHDN, CDR2 FVKESK. The CDR3 is made up of 14 amino acids. V shed 3 bases and J 5 bases; nucleotides not matched to a gene: 6. In nucleotides, the CDR3 is TGTGCCAGCAGCCACCTACGGGAGGGCAACGAGCAGTACTTC. This encodes CASSHLREGNEQYF.

J is TRBJ2-1 and V is TRBV7-2; 10 nucleotides agree with TRBD2. The CDR3 runs to 19 residues. J gave up 0 bases and V 4 bases, and 12 bases lay outside the gene matches. Germline V gene sequence: CDR1 SGHTA, CDR2 FQGNSA. The CDR3 region has the DNA TGTGCCAGCAGCTCGAGCGGGACTAGCGTCCCGAGCTCCTACAATGAGCAGTTCTTC. Translated: CASSSSGTSVPSSYNEQFF.

This chain connects TRBV5-6 to TRBJ1-2; D may be TRBD1 (6 bases). Trimming stripped 3 bases from V and 4 bases from J, with 16 bases between. Germline lookup yields CDR1 SGHDT and CDR2 YYEEEE. This CDR3 is 15 amino acids long. CDR3 sequence: CASSSWRAGAYGYTF. The CDR3 DNA follows: TGTGCCAGCAGCTCCTGGCGGGCAGGGGCCTATGGCTACACCTTC.

The chain uses TRBV6-1 and TRBJ2-7, with no clear D. This CDR3 comprises 13 residues. Trimming removed 1 base at V and 6 bases at J, with 10 bases between. Per germline, CDR1 MNHNS and CDR2 SASEGT. This chain's CDR3 is CASSEEGASEQYF. CDR3 DNA: TGTGCCAGCAGTGAAGAAGGAGCCTCCGAGCAGTACTTC.

The chain is built from TRBV6-1 and TRBJ2-7; TRBD2 agrees at 11 bases. The CDR3 is 15 amino acids. The V segment lost 1 base and the J segment 5 bases; nucleotides outside the gene matches: 4. The germline gives CDR1 MNHNS, CDR2 SASEGT. This chain's CDR3 is CASSEGGLAGHEQYF. The CDR3 DNA reads TGTGCCAGCAGTGAAGGCGGACTAGCGGGCCACGAGCAGTACTTC.

The rearrangement links TRBV25-1 to TRBJ2-7, with 10 bases aligning to TRBD1. Germline CDR1 is MGHDK and CDR2 is SYGVNS. V gave up 4 bases and J gave up 7 bases; unmatched junction bases: 13. This CDR3 has 16 amino acids. The CDR3 DNA reads as TGTGCCAGCAGTGGCCTTGGACAGGGGGGGGTCCGGGAGCAGTACTTC. Translation: CASSGLGQGGVREQYF.

The rearrangement uses TRBV2 and TRBJ2-1; 7 bases fit TRBD1. V lost 6 bases, J lost 6 bases, and 5 bases stayed unmatched. This CDR3 comprises 13 residues. Germline loops: CDR1 SNHLY, CDR2 FYNNEI. In DNA form, the CDR3 reads TGTGCCAGCAGGGGTTGGGACAGCAATGAGCAGTTCTTC. This codes for CASRGWDSNEQFF. The full variable domain, rest sourced from reference TRBV2 and TRBJ2-1, is EPEVTQTPSHQVTQMGQEVILRCVPISNHLYFYWYRQILGQKVEFLVSFYNNEISEKSEIFDDQFSVERPDGSNFTLKIRSTKLEDSAMYFCASRGWDSNEQFFGPGTRLTVL.